The 27 T cell receptor beta chains presented below share a single source sample, sequenced in a study of blood T cell repertoires in COVID-19. Here immunoSEQ multiplex PCR was the method, and the copy in TCRdb shows in-frame clones only, minus some. The top ten clones hold less than 5.5% of a sample with approximately 190,000 clones, approximately 82% of them seen once. Sample: PBMCs or T cells enriched from blood (not recorded which). Receptor source: a woman in her sixties or seventies with acute COVID-19.

The rearrangement joins TRBV2 to TRBJ1-6; D uncertain. From germline, CDR1 is SNHLY and CDR2 FYNNEI. This CDR3 comprises 10 residues. Trimming removed 6 bases from V and 15 bases from J, with 9 bases in between. CDR3 nucleotide sequence: TGTGCCAGCAGGCGGGCAGGCCTCCACTTT. It specifies CASRRAGLHF.

This chain uses TRBV30 with TRBJ2-5; D gene ambiguous. Trimming removed 8 bases at V and 0 bases at J, with 13 bases between. The CDR3 has 13 residues. Germline loops: CDR1 GTSNPN, CDR2 SVGIG (reference sequence). The CDR3 nucleotides read TGTGCCCTGGAGCCCAGCCACCAAGAGACCCAGTACTTC. This encodes CALEPSHQETQYF.

This clone has a single count. The genes are TRBV11-2 and TRBJ2-1; 14 bases are a match to TRBD2. J gave up 6 bases and V 1 base, and 8 bases lay outside the gene matches. The CDR3 has 18 residues. Germline V gene data show CDR1 as SGHAT and CDR2 as FQNNGV. In DNA, the CDR3 is TGTGCCAGCAGCTTAGGGACTAGCGGGAGGAGTGTTGGCAATGAGCAGTTCTTC. This gives the protein CASSLGTSGRSVGNEQFF.

The chain joins TRBV7-2 to TRBJ1-3; D is uncertain. This CDR3 region has 16 residues. Per the germline V gene, CDR1 is SGHTA and CDR2 is FQGNSA. V was pared by 5 bases and J by 0 bases, with 14 bases between. The CDR3 DNA is TGTGCCAGCAGCAAGCCGCCCGTTAGCTCTGGAAACACCATATATTTT. It translates to CASSKPPVSSGNTIYF.

V is TRBV7-2 and J is TRBJ1-1; 9 nucleotides line up with TRBD1. The CDR3 totals 14 residues. V was pared by 5 bases and J by 4 bases, with 5 bases of the junction left unmatched. Germline values: CDR1 SGHTA, CDR2 FQGNSA. The CDR3 bases are TGTGCCAGCAGCCCGAGACAGGGGGGCACTGAAGCTTTCTTT. Its translation is CASSPRQGGTEAFF.

The chain recombines TRBV6-4 with TRBJ2-5; D is possibly TRBD1 (6 bases). V gave up 6 bases and J gave up 5 bases, with 16 bases separating them. Germline-derived CDR1 and CDR2 are MRHNA and SNTAGT. CDR3 length: 14 residues. Here the CDR3 reads CASSVGTGKETQYF. CDR3 bases: TGTGCCAGCAGCGTCGGAACAGGGAAGGAGACCCAGTACTTC.

V is TRBV7-9 and J is TRBJ2-7, with D maybe TRBD2 (6 bases). Germline V lookup: CDR1 SEHNR, CDR2 FQNEAQ (reference sequence). V gave up 5 bases and J gave up 1 base, with 18 bases separating them. The CDR3 length is 16 residues. CDR3 DNA sequence: TGTGCCAGCAGCCCTCCTATCGGGAGCTCTTCCTACGAGCAGTACTTC. Its protein product is CASSPPIGSSSYEQYF.

This sequence joins TRBV10-3 and TRBJ2-1; D might be TRBD2 (6 bases). The CDR3 totals 13 residues. Germline loops: CDR1 ENHRY, CDR2 SYGVKD. V lost 9 bases and J lost 7, with 16 bases in between. The CDR3 reads CAIGTAGENEQFF. The DNA for the CDR3 is TGTGCCATTGGGACTGCTGGGGAGAATGAGCAGTTCTTC.

There are a few counts of this clone. CDR3 coding DNA: TGTGCCAGCAGCTCTGTGTCTAGAGAGATCGATGAGCAGTTCTTC. It specifies CASSSVSREIDEQFF. This chain uses TRBV5-4 with TRBJ2-1; no definite D call. Looked up from germline, CDR1 is SGHNT and CDR2 is YYREEE (reference sequence). This CDR3 spans 15 amino acids. The germline V and J ends were trimmed by 3 bases and 8 bases, with 18 bases remaining between them.

The rearrangement links TRBV5-1 to TRBJ1-6, with D perhaps matching TRBD1 (5 bases). V gave up 4 bases and J gave up 9 bases, with 17 bases separating them. Germline V gives CDR1 SGHRS, CDR2 YFSETQ. The CDR3 totals 15 residues. In nucleotides, the CDR3 is TGCGCCAGCAGCCCGCGGGACCCCAGCAGTTCACCCCTCCACTTT. It yields the protein CASSPRDPSSSPLHF.

J is TRBJ2-1 and V is TRBV12-3 or TRBV12-4; D possibly corresponds to TRBD2 (6 bases). Trimming removed 6 bases from V and 10 bases from J, with 13 bases in between. The CDR3 extends over 12 amino acids. CDR3 coding DNA: TGTGCCAGCAGCCAGACTAGAGGCGAGCAGTTCTTC. This translates into CASSQTRGEQFF.

The chain links TRBV7-2 to TRBJ2-5; 12 bases line up with TRBD2. V gave up 0 bases and J gave up 2 bases; unmatched junction bases: 1. This CDR3 is built from 16 residues. Germline V gene lookup returns CDR1 SGHTA and CDR2 FQGNSA. CDR3 residues: CASSLALAGGQETQYF. DNA for the CDR3: TGTGCCAGCAGCTTAGCCCTAGCGGGGGGGCAAGAGACCCAGTACTTC.

The chain is built from TRBV4-3 and TRBJ1-2; TRBD1 aligns across 8 bases. This CDR3 has 18 amino acids. With 0 bases clipped from V and 3 bases from J, the junction kept 12 bases outside the gene matches. Germline V gives CDR1 LGHNA, CDR2 YSLEER. CDR3 nucleotides: TGCGCCAGCAGCCAAGATTTCCCGGGACAGGTCTTTGACTATGGCTACACCTTC. This gives the protein CASSQDFPGQVFDYGYTF.

The rearrangement joins TRBV19 to TRBJ2-5, with a weak D call TRBD1 (6 bases). In germline, CDR1 is LNHDA, CDR2 SQIVND (reference sequence). This CDR3 spans 14 amino acids. Trimming pared 3 bases from V and 5 bases from J, leaving 13 bases between. CDR3 loop: CASSISDRRETQYF. DNA of the CDR3: TGTGCCAGTAGTATCTCGGACAGAAGGGAGACCCAGTACTTC. Full variable domain (rest looked up from reference TRBV19 and TRBJ2-5): DGGITQSPKYLFRKEGQNVTLSCEQNLNHDAMYWYRQDPGQGLRLIYYSQIVNDFQKGDIAEGYSVSREKKESFPLTVTSAQKNPTAFYLCASSISDRRETQYFGPGTRLLVL.

CDR3 in amino acids: CASKRTGALLSNQPQHF. CDR3 bases: TGTGCCAGCAAACGGACAGGGGCCCTCCTTAGCAATCAGCCCCAGCATTTT. The chain combines TRBV27 with TRBJ1-5; 9 nucleotides agree with TRBD1. Germline assignment: CDR1 MNHEY and CDR2 SMNVEV (reference sequence). The CDR3 loop spans 17 amino acids. V shed 7 bases and J 0 bases; nucleotides not matched to a gene: 10.

The chain is built from TRBV19 and TRBJ2-7; D is uncertain. Germline loops: CDR1 LNHDA, CDR2 SQIVND (reference sequence). This CDR3 spans 13 amino acids. The germline V and J ends were trimmed by 4 bases and 4 bases, with 11 bases remaining between them. The CDR3 loop reads CASSTIAPYEQYV. DNA for the CDR3: TGTGCCAGTAGTACCATAGCTCCATACGAGCAGTACGTC.

This clone was seen just once. This sequence joins TRBV5-1 and TRBJ2-7; TRBD2 matches at 9 bases. The CDR3 runs to 14 residues. Germline loops: CDR1 SGHRS, CDR2 YFSETQ. V lost 4 bases, J lost 5 bases, and 7 bases stayed unmatched. The CDR3 protein is CASSLIAGVDEQYF. As DNA, the CDR3 is TGCGCCAGCAGCCTCATAGCGGGAGTTGACGAGCAGTACTTC.

V is TRBV4-3 and J is TRBJ1-2, with 7 positions matching TRBD1. Germline V gene sequence: CDR1 LGHNA, CDR2 YSLEER. With V trimmed by 0 bases and J by 8 bases, 12 bases remained unmatched. This CDR3 is 16 amino acids long. The CDR3 region is CASSQDLTGESGGYTF. CDR3 DNA sequence: TGCGCCAGCAGCCAAGATTTAACAGGGGAGTCGGGGGGCTACACCTTC.

This clone was recorded a few times. The chain is built from TRBV5-4 and TRBJ2-2; 11 bases map to TRBD2. The CDR3 sequence is 15 residues long. V was clipped by 4 bases and J by 6 bases; unmatched bases: 5. Germline V gene lookup returns CDR1 SGHNT and CDR2 YYREEE (reference sequence). CDR3 sequence (DNA): TGTGCCAGCAGCCCCTTAGCGGGGGGGTCCGGGGAGCTGTTTTTT. Protein sequence: CASSPLAGGSGELFF.

The chain combines TRBV18 with TRBJ2-2, with no clear D. Germline V gene sequence: CDR1 KGHSH, CDR2 LQKENI. Trimming took 4 bases from V and 4 from J, leaving 13 bases between them. This CDR3 spans 15 amino acids. The DNA for the CDR3 is TGTGCCAGCTCACTCGAGCACAGCTTCACCGGGGAGCTGTTTTTT. Translation: CASSLEHSFTGELFF.

The V and J genes are TRBV3-1 (or the pseudogene TRBV3-2) and TRBJ2-2; D is uncertain. The CDR3 is 17 amino acids. Looked up from germline, CDR1 is LGHDT and CDR2 is YNNKEL (reference sequence). The V end was cut by 1 base, the J end by 1 base, with 13 bases between. The CDR3 loop reads CASSQVKHIKNTGELFF. The DNA of the CDR3 is TGTGCCAGCAGCCAAGTTAAACACATAAAGAACACCGGGGAGCTGTTTTTT.

A few counts support this clone. The chain couples TRBV19 to TRBJ1-5; 9 bases agree with TRBD1. This CDR3 has 16 residues. V gave up 2 bases and J gave up 5 bases; unmatched junction bases: 7. Germline CDR1 reads LNHDA; CDR2 reads SQIVND (reference sequence). The CDR3 coding sequence is TGTGCCAGTAGTATACACAGGGGGCGCGATGATCAGCCCCAGCATTTT. Its protein is CASSIHRGRDDQPQHF.

The chain combines TRBV5-1 with TRBJ2-4, with TRBD1 as a possible D gene (6 bases). With 1 base removed from V and 6 bases from J, the gap between germline ends came to 11 bases. Germline V gene lookup returns CDR1 SGHRS and CDR2 YFSETQ. There are 14 residues in the CDR3. The CDR3 bases are TGCGCCAGCAGCTTGTTAGGACAGTTAAACATTCAGTACTTC. Translation: CASSLLGQLNIQYF. Combining the CDR3 with reference TRBV5-1 and TRBJ2-4 gives the whole variable domain KAGVTQTPRYLIKTRGQQVTLSCSPISGHRSVSWYQQTPGQGLQFLFEYFSETQRNKGNFPGRFSGRQFSNSRSEMNVSTLELGDSALYLCASSLLGQLNIQYFGAGTRLSVL.

This clone was seen more than once but under ten times. The chain has TRBV25-1 and TRBJ1-2; the D gene is possibly TRBD1 (5 bases). Trimming removed 4 bases from V and 8 bases from J, with 14 bases in between. The CDR3 has 13 amino acids. Germline values: CDR1 MGHDK, CDR2 SYGVNS. CDR3 loop: CASSVEGADGYTF. Written as DNA, the CDR3 is TGTGCCAGCAGTGTGGAAGGGGCGGACGGCTACACCTTC.

The chain recombines TRBV5-1 with TRBJ2-3; D is uncertain. V was pared by 4 bases and J by 4 bases, with 10 bases between. The germline CDR1 and CDR2 sequences are SGHRS and YFSETQ. The CDR3 consists of 13 residues. As DNA, the CDR3 is TGCGCCAGCAGCCCCCGTAGTGCAGATACGCAGTATTTT. It translates to CASSPRSADTQYF.

This sequence joins TRBV3-1 (or the pseudogene TRBV3-2) and TRBJ1-1, with D perhaps TRBD1 (6 bases). Trimming pared 3 bases from V and 3 bases from J, leaving 17 bases between. This CDR3 is built from 16 residues. From germline, CDR1 is LGHDT and CDR2 YNNKEL (reference sequence). For the CDR3, the DNA is TGTGCCAGCAGCCAGGCTACAGGGATGAGGGACACTGAAGCTTTCTTT. This sequence encodes CASSQATGMRDTEAFF.

The chain uses TRBV9 and TRBJ2-3, with 7 bases lining up with TRBD2. Trimming removed 0 bases from V and 3 bases from J; junction bases left unmatched: 4. The V gene's germline CDR1 is SGDLS and CDR2 YYNGEE. CDR3 length equals 15 residues. CDR3 in amino acids: CASSVGAGKTDTQYF. The CDR3 bases are TGTGCCAGCAGCGTAGGAGCGGGGAAAACAGATACGCAGTATTTT.